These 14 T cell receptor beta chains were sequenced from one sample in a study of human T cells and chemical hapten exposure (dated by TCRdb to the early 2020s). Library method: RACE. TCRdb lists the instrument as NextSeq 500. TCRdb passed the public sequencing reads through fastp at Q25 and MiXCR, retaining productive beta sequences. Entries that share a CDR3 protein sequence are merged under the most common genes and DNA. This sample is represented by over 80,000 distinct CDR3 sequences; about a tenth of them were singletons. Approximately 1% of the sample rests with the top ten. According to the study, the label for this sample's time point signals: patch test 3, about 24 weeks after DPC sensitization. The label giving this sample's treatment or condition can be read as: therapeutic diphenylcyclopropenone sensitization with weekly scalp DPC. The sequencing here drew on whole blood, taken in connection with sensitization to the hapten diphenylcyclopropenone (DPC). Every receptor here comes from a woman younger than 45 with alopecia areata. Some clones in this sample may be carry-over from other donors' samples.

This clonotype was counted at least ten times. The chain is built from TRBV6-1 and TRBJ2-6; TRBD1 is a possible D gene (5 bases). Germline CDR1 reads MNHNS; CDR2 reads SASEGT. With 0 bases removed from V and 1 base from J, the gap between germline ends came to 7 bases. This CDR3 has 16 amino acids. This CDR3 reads CASSEAPGSGANVLTF. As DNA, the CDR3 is TGTGCCAGCAGTGAAGCGCCAGGGTCTGGGGCCAACGTCCTGACTTTC.

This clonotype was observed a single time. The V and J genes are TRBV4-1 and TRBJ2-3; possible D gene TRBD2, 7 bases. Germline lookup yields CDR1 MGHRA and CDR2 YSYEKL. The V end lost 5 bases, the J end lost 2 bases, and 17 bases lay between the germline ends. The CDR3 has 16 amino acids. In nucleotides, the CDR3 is TGCGCCAGCAGCAACCTGCGGGGGCCCATCACAGATACGCAGTATTTT. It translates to CASSNLRGPITDTQYF.

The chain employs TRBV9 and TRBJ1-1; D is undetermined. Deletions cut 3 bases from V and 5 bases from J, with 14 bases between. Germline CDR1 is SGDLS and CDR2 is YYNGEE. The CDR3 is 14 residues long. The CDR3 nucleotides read TGTGCCAGCAGCGAACAACTCATGGGGACTGAAGCTTTCTTT. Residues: CASSEQLMGTEAFF.

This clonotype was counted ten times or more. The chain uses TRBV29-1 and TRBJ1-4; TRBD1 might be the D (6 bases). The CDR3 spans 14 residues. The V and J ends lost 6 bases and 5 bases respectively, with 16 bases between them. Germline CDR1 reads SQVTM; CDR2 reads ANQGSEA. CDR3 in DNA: TGCAGCGTACGACGGGGGGCTGAGAATGAAAAACTGTTTTTT. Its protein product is CSVRRGAENEKLFF.

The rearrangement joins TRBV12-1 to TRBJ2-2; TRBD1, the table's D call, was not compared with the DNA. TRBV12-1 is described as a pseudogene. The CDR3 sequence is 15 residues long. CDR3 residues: CASSHLDRGTGELFF. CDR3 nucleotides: TGTGCCAGCAGCCACTTGGACAGGGGGACCGGGGAGCTGTTTTTT.

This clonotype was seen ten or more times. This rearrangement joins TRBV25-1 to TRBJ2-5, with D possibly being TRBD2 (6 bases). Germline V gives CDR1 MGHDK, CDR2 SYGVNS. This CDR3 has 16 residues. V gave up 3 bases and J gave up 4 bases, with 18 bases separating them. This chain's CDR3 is CASSDHRSIAVETQYF. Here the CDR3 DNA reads TGTGCCAGCAGTGATCACCGTAGCATAGCGGTAGAGACCCAGTACTTC. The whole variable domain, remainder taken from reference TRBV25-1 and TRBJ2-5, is EADIYQTPRYLVIGTGKKITLECSQTMGHDKMYWYQQDPGMELHLIHYSYGVNSTEKGDLSSESTVSRIRTEHFPLTLESARPSHTSQYLCASSDHRSIAVETQYFGPGTRLLVL.

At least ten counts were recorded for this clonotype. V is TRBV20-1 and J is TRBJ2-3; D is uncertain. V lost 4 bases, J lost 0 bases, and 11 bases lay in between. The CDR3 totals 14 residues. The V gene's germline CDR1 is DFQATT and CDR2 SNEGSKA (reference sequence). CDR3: CSATVVRSTDTQYF. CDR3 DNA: TGCAGTGCTACCGTAGTGCGGAGCACAGATACGCAGTATTTT.

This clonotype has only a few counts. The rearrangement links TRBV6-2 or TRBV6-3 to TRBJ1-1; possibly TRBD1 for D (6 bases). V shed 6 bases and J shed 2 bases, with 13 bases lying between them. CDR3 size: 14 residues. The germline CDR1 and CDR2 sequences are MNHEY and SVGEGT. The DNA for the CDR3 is TGTGCCAGCAGCGACGACAGGAGAAACACTGAAGCTTTCTTT. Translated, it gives CASSDDRRNTEAFF.

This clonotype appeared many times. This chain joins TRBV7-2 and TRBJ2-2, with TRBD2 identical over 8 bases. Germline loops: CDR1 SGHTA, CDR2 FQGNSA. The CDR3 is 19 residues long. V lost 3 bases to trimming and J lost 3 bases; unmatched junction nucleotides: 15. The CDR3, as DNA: TGTGCCAGCAGCTTCCGCTCCCATCCGGGGACTAGGGACACCGGGGAGCTGTTTTTT. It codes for CASSFRSHPGTRDTGELFF.

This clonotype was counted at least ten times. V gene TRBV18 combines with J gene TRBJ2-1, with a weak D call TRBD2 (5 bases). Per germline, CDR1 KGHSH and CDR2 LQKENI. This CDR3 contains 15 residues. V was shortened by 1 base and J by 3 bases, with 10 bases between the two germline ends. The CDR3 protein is CASSPRTEVYNEQFF. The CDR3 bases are TGTGCCAGCTCACCACGGACGGAGGTCTACAATGAGCAGTTCTTC.

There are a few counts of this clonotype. CDR3 bases: TGTGCCAGCAGCCAAGATTGGGGGACAGGGTCCTACGAGCAGTACTTC. Its protein is CASSQDWGTGSYEQYF. V and J are TRBV4-2 and TRBJ2-7, with TRBD1 matching 9 bases. V was clipped by 0 bases and J by 1 base; unmatched bases: 4. Looked up from germline, CDR1 is LGHNA and CDR2 is YNFKEQ. This CDR3 is built from 16 residues.

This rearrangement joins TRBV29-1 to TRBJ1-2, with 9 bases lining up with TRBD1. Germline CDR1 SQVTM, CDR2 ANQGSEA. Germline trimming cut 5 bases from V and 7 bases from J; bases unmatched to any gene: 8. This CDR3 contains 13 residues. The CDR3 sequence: CSVLLGQGSGYTF. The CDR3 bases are TGCAGCGTTCTATTGGGACAGGGTTCTGGCTACACCTTC.

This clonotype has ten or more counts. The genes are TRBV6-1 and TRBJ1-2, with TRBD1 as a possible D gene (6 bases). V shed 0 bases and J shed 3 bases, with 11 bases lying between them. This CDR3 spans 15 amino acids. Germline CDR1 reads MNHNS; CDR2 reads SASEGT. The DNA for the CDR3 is TGTGCCAGCAGTGAAGCCCCCAGGGGACACTATGGCTACACCTTC. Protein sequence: CASSEAPRGHYGYTF.

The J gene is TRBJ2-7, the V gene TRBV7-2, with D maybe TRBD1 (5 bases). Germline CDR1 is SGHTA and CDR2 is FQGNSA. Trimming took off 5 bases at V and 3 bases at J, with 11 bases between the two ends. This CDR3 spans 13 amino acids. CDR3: CASSEVQGYEQYF. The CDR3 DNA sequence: TGTGCCAGCAGCGAGGTCCAGGGCTACGAGCAGTACTTC. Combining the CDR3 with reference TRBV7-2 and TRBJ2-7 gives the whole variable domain GAGVSQSPSNKVTEKGKDVELRCDPISGHTALYWYRQSLGQGLEFLIYFQGNSAPDKSGLPSDRFSAERTGGSVSTLTIQRTQQEDSAVYLCASSEVQGYEQYFGPGTRLTVT.